This TCR beta chain was retrieved from a study of cytomegalovirus exposure and HLA in healthy donors. Both 60 Vbeta primers and 13 Jbeta primers went into the PCR. Sequenced by immunoSEQ multiplex PCR; TCRdb stores in-frame clones only, minus some. The profile covers 200,000 to 250,000 clones, with about 77% appearing a single time and 1.5% to 2% taken by the ten largest. The CDR3 is 15 residues long. Trimming stripped 5 bases from V and 1 base from J, with 14 bases between. Germline CDR1 SEHNR, CDR2 FQNEAQ (reference sequence). This chain uses TRBV7-9 with TRBJ2-5; tentative D call: TRBD2 (6 bases). This clonotype was obtained from a woman in her twenties or thirties in good health and CMV-seronegative. Source material: PBMCs. The CDR3 region has the DNA TGTGCCAGCAGCCCGGTTGCGGGGTTCCAAGAGACCCAGTACTTC. Translated, it gives CASSPVAGFQETQYF. The full variable domain, its missing parts supplied by reference TRBV7-9 and TRBJ2-5, is DTGVSQNPRHKITKRGQNVTFRCDPISEHNRLYWYRQTLGQGPEFLTYFQNEAQLEKSRLLSDRFSAERPKGSFSTLEIQRTEQGDSAMYLCASSPVAGFQETQYFGPGTRLLVL.